What follows are 8 T cell receptor beta chains derived from one specimen sequenced in a study of a mutant IDH1 vaccine in newly diagnosed glioma. TCRdb's copy holds only in-frame clones and misses some; the assay was immunoSEQ multiplex PCR. The table includes under 35,000 clones, about 76% detected once. Time point here: week 35, safety follow-up. In the vaccine, a single dose held 300 ug of the mutant IDH1 20-mer peptide, along with topical imiquimod. The antigens these receptors bind are not known. The sample consisted of PBMCs, taken from a glioma patient whose treatment included an IDH1 peptide vaccine. The receptor source for this set is a man between 50 and 59 years old with glioma.

The chain combines TRBV5-6 with TRBJ1-2; no reliable D call. The germline CDR1 and CDR2 sequences are SGHDT and YYEEEE. This CDR3 comprises 15 residues. V was shortened by 4 bases and J by 1 base, with 14 bases between the two germline ends. CDR3 in DNA: TGTGCCAGCAGCGTTCGAGACTCGCTTAACTATGGCTACACCTTC. Translating gives CASSVRDSLNYGYTF.

This CDR3 reads CASSLDGASYNEQFF. CDR3 coding DNA: TGCGCCAGCAGCTTGGACGGGGCATCCTACAATGAGCAGTTCTTC. The genes are TRBV5-1 and TRBJ2-1; perhaps D is TRBD1 or TRBD2 (5 bases each). Germline CDR1 SGHRS, CDR2 YFSETQ. Trimming removed 0 bases from V and 1 base from J, with 8 bases in between. CDR3 length equals 15 residues.

The chain couples TRBV30 to TRBJ2-7; a weak D match, TRBD1 (5 bases). CDR1 is GTSNPN and CDR2 is SVGIG in the germline V gene (reference sequence). Trimming left V 3 bases short and J 1 base short, with 7 bases between. The CDR3 totals 12 residues. The CDR3 protein is CAWSRESYEQYF. CDR3 coding DNA: TGTGCCTGGAGCAGGGAATCCTACGAGCAGTACTTC.

This sequence joins TRBV9 and TRBJ1-1; 9 bases line up with TRBD1. This CDR3 is built from 15 residues. Germline-derived CDR1 and CDR2 are SGDLS and YYNGEE. V trimming: 4 bases; J trimming: 4 bases; junction bases outside the gene matches: 8. CDR3 loop: CASSPGQGLVTEAFF. The CDR3 nucleotides read TGTGCCAGCAGCCCGGGACAGGGTCTTGTCACTGAAGCTTTCTTT.

The rearrangement uses TRBV7-9 and TRBJ1-6; TRBD1 might be the D (6 bases). Looked up from germline, CDR1 is SEHNR and CDR2 is FQNEAQ (reference sequence). The CDR3 has 15 amino acids. V was clipped by 0 bases and J by 7 bases, with 10 bases between them. As DNA, the CDR3 is TGTGCCAGCAGCTTAGCGTCAGGGGTCAATTCACCCCTCCACTTT. It specifies CASSLASGVNSPLHF.

The chain links TRBV7-8 to TRBJ1-6, with 10 bases fitting TRBD1. This CDR3 contains 18 residues. With V trimmed by 2 bases and J by 9 bases, 13 bases remained unmatched. Germline CDR1 SGHVS, CDR2 FQNEAQ. The CDR3 nucleotides are TGTGCCAGCAGCTTATACCTAGGGGGGGGACAGGGGTTTTCACCCCTCCACTTT. It specifies CASSLYLGGGQGFSPLHF.

This clone was found once. The chain is built from TRBV25-1 and TRBJ2-1; D remains unclear. Germline V gene data show CDR1 as MGHDK and CDR2 as SYGVNS. This CDR3 comprises 15 residues. Trimming took off 1 base at V and 5 bases at J, with 12 bases between the two ends. The CDR3 coding sequence is TGTGCCAGCAGTGAATCGGCAAGAGCCCACAATGAGCAGTTCTTC. It codes for CASSESARAHNEQFF.

The chain links TRBV5-5 to TRBJ2-1, with 8 bases fitting TRBD2. Germline trimming cut 1 base from V and 3 bases from J; bases unmatched to any gene: 3. CDR1 and CDR2 from the germline V gene are SGHKS and YYEKEE (reference sequence). This CDR3 region has 15 residues. The CDR3 region has the DNA TGTGCCAGCAGCTTGAGTAGCGGGAACTACAATGAGCAGTTCTTC. It codes for CASSLSSGNYNEQFF. Combining the CDR3 with reference TRBV5-5 and TRBJ2-1 gives the whole variable domain DAGVTQSPTHLIKTRGQQVTLRCSPISGHKSVSWYQQVLGQGPQFIFQYYEKEERGRGNFPDRFSARQFPNYSSELNVNALLLGDSALYLCASSLSSGNYNEQFFGPGTRLTVL.